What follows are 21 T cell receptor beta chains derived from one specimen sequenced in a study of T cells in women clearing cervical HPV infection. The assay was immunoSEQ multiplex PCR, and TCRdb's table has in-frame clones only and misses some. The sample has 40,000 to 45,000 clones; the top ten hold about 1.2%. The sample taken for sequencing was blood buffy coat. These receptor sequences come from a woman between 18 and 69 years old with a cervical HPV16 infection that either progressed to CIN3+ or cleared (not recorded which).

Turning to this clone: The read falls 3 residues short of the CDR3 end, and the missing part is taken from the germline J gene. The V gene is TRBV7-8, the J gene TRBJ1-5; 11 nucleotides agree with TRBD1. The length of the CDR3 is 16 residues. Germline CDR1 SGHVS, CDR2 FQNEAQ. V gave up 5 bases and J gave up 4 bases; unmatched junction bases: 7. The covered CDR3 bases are TGTGCCAGCAGCCATTCCGGGACAGGGGGGAATCAGCCC. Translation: CASSHSGTGGNQP. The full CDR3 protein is CASSHSGTGGNQPQHF. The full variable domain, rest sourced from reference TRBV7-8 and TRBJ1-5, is GAGVSQSPRYKVAKRGQDVALRCDPISGHVSLFWYQQALGQGPEFLTYFQNEAQLDKSGLPSDRFFAERPEGSVSTLKIQRTQQEDSAVYLCASSHSGTGGNQPQHFGDGTRLSIL.

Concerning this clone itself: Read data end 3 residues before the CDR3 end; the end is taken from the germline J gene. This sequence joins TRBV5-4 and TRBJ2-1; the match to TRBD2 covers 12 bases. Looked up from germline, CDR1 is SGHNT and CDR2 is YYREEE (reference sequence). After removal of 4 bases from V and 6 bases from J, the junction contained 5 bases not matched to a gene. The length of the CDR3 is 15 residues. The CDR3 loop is CASSPTSGRGNEQFF. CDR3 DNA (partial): TGTGCCAGCAGCCCGACTAGCGGGAGAGGCAATGAG.

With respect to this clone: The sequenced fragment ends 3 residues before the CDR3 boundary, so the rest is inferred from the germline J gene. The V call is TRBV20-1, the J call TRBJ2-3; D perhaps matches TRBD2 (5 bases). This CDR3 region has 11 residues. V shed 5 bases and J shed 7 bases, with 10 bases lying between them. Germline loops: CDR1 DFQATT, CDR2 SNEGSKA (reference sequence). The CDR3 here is CSASEGNTQYF. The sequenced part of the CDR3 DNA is TGCAGTGCTTCTGAGGGTAATACG.

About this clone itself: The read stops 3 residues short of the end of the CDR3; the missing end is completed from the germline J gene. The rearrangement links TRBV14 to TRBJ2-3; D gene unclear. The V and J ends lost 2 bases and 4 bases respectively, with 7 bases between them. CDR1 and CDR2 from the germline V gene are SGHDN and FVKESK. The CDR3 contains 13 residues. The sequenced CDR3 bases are TGTGCCAGCAGCCAATATGTTGCAGATACG. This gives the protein CASSQYVADT. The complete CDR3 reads CASSQYVADTQYF.

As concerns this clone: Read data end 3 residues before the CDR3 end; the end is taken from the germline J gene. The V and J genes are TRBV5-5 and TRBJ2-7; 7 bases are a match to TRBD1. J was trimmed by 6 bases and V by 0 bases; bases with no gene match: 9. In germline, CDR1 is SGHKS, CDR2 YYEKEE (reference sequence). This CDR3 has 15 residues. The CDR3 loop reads CASSLEGAVYLEQYF. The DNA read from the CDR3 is TGTGCCAGCAGCTTGGAGGGGGCAGTTTACCTCGAG.

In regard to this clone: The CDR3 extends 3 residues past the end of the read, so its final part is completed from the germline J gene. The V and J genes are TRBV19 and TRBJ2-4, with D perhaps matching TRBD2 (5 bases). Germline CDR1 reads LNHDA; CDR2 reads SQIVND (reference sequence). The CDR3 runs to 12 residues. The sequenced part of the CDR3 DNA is TGTGCCAGTAAGAGACAAGACTATGGT. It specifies CASKRQDYG. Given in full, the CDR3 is CASKRQDYGQYF.

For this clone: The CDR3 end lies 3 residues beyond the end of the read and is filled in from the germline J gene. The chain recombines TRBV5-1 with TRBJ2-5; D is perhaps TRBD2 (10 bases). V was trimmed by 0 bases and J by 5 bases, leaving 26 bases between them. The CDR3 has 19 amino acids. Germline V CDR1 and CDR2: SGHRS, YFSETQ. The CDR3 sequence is CASSLDRGLRGAGGETQYF. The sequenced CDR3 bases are TGCGCCAGCAGCTTGGACAGGGGGCTGCGGGGAGCGGGAGGGGAGACC.

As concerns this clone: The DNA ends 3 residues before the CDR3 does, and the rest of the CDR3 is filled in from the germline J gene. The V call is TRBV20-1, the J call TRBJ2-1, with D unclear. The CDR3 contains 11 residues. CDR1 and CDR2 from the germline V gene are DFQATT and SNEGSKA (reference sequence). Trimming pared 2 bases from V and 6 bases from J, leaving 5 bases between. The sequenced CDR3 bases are TGCAGTGCTAGACTAGTCAATGAG. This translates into CSARLVNE. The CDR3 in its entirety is CSARLVNEQFF.

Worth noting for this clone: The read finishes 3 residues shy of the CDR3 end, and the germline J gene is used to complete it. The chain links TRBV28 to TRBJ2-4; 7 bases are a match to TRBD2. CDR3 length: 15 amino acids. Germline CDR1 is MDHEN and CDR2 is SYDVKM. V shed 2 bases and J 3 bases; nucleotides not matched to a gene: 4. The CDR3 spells CASSLPSSGKNIQYF. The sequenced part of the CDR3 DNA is TGTGCCAGCAGTTTACCGTCTAGCGGCAAAAACATT.

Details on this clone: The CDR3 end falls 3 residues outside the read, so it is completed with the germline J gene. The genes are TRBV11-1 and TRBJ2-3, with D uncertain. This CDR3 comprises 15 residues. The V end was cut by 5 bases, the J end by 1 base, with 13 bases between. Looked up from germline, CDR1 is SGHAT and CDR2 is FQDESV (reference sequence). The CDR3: CASSPQAFGTDTQYF. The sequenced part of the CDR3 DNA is TGTGCCAGCAGCCCGCAAGCGTTTGGCACAGATACG.

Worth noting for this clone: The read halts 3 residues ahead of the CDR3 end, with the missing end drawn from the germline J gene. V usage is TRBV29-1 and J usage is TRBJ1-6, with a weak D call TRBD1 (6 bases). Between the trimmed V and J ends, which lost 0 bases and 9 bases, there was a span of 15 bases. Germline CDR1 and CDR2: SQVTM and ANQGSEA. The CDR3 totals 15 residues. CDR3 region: CSVEDQAGAGSPLHF. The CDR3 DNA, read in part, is TGCAGCGTTGAAGATCAAGCGGGGGCCGGTTCACCC.

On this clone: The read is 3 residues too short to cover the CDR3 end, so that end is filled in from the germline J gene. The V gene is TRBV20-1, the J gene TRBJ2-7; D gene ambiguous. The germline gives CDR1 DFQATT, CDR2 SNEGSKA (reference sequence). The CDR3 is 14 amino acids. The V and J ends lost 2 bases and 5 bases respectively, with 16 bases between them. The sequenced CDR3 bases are TGCAGTGCTAGAAGGGCGAGGATCAAGGACGAG. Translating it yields CSARRARIKDE. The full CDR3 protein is CSARRARIKDEQYF.

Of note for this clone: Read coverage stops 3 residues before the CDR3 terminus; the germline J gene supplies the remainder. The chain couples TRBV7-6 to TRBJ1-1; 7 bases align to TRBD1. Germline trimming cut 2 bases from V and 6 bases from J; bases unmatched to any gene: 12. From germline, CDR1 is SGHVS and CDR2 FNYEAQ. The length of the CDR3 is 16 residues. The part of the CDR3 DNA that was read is TGTGCCAGCAGCTTAAAATCAAAGGCAGGGGGATCTGAA. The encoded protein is CASSLKSKAGGSE. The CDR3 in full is CASSLKSKAGGSEAFF.

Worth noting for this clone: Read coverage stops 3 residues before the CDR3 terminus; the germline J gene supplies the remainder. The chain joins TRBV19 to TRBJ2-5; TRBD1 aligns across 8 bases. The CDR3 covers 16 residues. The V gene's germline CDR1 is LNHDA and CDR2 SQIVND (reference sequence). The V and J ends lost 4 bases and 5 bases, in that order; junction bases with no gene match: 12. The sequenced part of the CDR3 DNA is TGTGCCAGTAGTAAATACGGGACAGGTGGGGTGGAGACC. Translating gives CASSKYGTGGVET. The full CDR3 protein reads CASSKYGTGGVETQYF. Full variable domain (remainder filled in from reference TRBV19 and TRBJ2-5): DGGITQSPKYLFRKEGQNVTLSCEQNLNHDAMYWYRQDPGQGLRLIYYSQIVNDFQKGDIAEGYSVSREKKESFPLTVTSAQKNPTAFYLCASSKYGTGGVETQYFGPGTRLLVL.

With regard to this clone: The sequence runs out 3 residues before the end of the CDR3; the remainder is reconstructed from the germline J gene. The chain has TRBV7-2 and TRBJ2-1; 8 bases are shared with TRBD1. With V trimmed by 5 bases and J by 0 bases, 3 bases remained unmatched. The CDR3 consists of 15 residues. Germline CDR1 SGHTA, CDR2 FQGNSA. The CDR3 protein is CASSRTGGSYNEQFF. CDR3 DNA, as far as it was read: TGTGCCAGCAGCCGAACAGGGGGCTCCTACAATGAG.

CDR3 bases read: TGCGCCAGCAGGACAGGGGTCTCCTACGAG. Translated, it gives CASRTGVSYE. The entire CDR3 sequence reads CASRTGVSYEQYF. V and J are TRBV10-2 and TRBJ2-7; 8 bases are a match to TRBD1. The read halts 3 residues ahead of the CDR3 end, with the missing end drawn from the germline J gene. Germline V gene lookup returns CDR1 WSHSY and CDR2 SAAADI. CDR3 length equals 13 residues. The V and J ends lost 6 bases and 0 bases, in that order; junction bases with no gene match: 1.

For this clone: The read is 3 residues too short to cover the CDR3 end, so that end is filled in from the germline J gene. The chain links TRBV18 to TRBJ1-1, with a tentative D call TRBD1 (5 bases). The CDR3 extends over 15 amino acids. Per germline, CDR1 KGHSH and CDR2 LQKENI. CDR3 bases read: TGTGCCAGCTCACCACCAAGTGCAGGGAAGGGTGGA. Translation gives CASSPPSAGKGG. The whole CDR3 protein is CASSPPSAGKGGAFF.

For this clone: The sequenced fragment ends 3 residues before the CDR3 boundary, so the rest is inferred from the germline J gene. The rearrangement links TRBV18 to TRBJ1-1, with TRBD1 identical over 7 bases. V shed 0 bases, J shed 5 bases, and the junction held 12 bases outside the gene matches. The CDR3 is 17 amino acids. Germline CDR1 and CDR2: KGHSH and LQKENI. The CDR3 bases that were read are TGTGCCAGCTCACCACCGGGAGGGGGCGCCGGGGTTACTGAA. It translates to CASSPPGGGAGVTE. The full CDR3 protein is CASSPPGGGAGVTEAFF.

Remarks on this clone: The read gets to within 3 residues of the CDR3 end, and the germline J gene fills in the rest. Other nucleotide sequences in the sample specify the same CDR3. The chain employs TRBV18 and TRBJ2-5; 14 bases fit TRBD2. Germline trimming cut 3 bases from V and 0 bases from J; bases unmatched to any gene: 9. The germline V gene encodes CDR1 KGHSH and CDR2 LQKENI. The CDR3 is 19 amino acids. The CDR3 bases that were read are TGTGCCAGCTCACCGAGAAGGACTAGCGGGGGGACGTACCAAGAGACC. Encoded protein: CASSPRRTSGGTYQET. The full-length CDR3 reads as CASSPRRTSGGTYQETQYF. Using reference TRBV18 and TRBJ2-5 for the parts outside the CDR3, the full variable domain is NAGVMQNPRHLVRRRGQEARLRCSPMKGHSHVYWYRQLPEEGLKFMVYLQKENIIDESGMPKERFSAEFPKEGPSILRIQQVVRGDSAAYFCASSPRRTSGGTYQETQYFGPGTRLLVL.

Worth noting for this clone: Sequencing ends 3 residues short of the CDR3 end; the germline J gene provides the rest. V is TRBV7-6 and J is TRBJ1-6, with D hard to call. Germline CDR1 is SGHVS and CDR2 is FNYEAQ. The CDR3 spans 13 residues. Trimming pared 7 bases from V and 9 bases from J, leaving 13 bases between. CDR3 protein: CASTSTWASPLHF. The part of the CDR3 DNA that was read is TGTGCCAGCACCTCCACGTGGGCTTCACCC.

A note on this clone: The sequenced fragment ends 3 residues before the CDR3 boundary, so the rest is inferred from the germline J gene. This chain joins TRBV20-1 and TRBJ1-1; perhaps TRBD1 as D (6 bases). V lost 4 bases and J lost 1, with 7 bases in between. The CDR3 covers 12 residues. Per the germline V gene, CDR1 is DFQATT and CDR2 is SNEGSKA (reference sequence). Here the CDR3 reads CSATQGNTEAFF. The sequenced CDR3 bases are TGCAGTGCTACACAGGGGAACACTGAA.